The clone carrying this TCR beta chain has just a few counts. For the second PCR, which ran for 7 to 11 cycles, a sample-barcoded 5' primer and a J-beta primer mix were used. Every molecule of cDNA carried a tag from a template-switch adaptor with 12 random nucleotides. MiXCR was run by TCRdb on the 5' RACE reads, yielding one entry per CDR3 protein. This table holds fewer than 1,000,000 distinct CDR3 sequences, under 45% found once. This sample stems from a study of blood T cells in healthy people across ages. The germline V gene has CDR1 MRHNA and CDR2 SNTAGT. The length of the CDR3 is 16 residues. The clonotype originates from a man aged 55 to 70 in good health. Input material: blood. The chain joins TRBV6-4 to TRBJ2-1, with D unclear. The end of the DNA fits TRBJ2-7 better, so the J call may be wrong. The CDR3 region is CASSIAVTENYNEQYF. The CDR3 DNA reads TGTGCCAGCTCTATTGCAGTTACGGAAAACTACAATGAGCAGTACTTC.